The clone carrying this T cell receptor (beta chain) was detected once. Its specificity is not known. The PCR employed 60 Vbeta primers together with 13 Jbeta primers. Method: immunoSEQ multiplex PCR; TCRdb's copy keeps in-frame clones and lacks some. This sample has 95,000 to 150,000 clones, with 50% to 75% found just once. The data were obtained in a study of cytomegalovirus exposure and HLA in healthy donors. Broader study findings: Within an earlier analysis, most TCR beta V segments proved productive either about 90% or about 30% of the time. Sequencing likely caused a cluster of highly shared sequence variants. Across donors, most TCRs were seen rarely, yet some public ones were widespread.

The CDR3 extends over 16 amino acids. Per the germline V gene, CDR1 is SGHTS and CDR2 is YDEGEE. Trimming cost V 2 bases and J 7 bases, with 16 bases left between them. The sequencing input was PBMCs. The clonotype originates from a middle-aged woman in good health and CMV-seropositive. V gene TRBV5-8 combines with J gene TRBJ1-6, with D unclear. Here the CDR3 DNA reads TGTGCCAGCAGCTTTGGTGGAGTCTCCTCAAATTCACCCCTCCACTTT. As protein: CASSFGGVSSNSPLHF.